This entry lists 14 T cell receptor beta chains sequenced from one sample in a study of CD8 T cells in ankylosing spondylitis (TCRdb year 2017). What the authors observed across the whole study: A TCR beta motif made up of several highly homologous amino acid variants appeared to be characteristic of blood from ankylosing spondylitis patients.

The library was produced with 5' RACE. For sequencing, an Illumina HiSeq 2500 was employed. TCRdb passed the public sequencing reads through fastp at Q25 and MiXCR, retaining productive beta sequences. Rows with one shared CDR3 protein collapse into an entry with the most common genes and DNA. The sample has 750,000 to 850,000 distinct CDR3 sequences on record, about 11% of them singletons. Clones ranked in the top ten supply roughly 0.51% of the sample. These receptors lack a known antigen. Sequencing used blood, either unsorted or a sorted T cell fraction (not recorded which). Receptors originate from a male donor with ankylosing spondylitis.

In its sample, this clonotype was seen a few times. The V call is TRBV20-1, the J call TRBJ1-1; tentative D call: TRBD1 (6 bases). CDR1 and CDR2 from the germline V gene are DFQATT and SNEGSKA (reference sequence). This CDR3 is 15 amino acids long. Trimming took off 5 bases at V and 0 bases at J, with 16 bases between the two ends. The CDR3 DNA is TGCAGTGCTCCGCGGCCAGGGGCACTGAACACTGAAGCTTTCTTT. Encoded protein: CSAPRPGALNTEAFF.

The gene calls are TRBV10-3 and TRBJ2-1; 14 bases are shared with TRBD2. The germline V gene has CDR1 ENHRY and CDR2 SYGVKD. V trimming: 5 bases; J trimming: 9 bases; junction bases outside the gene matches: 9. The CDR3 totals 16 residues. The CDR3 bases are TGTGCCATCAGTCCCCTGGGGACTAGCGGGAGTGGTGAGCAGTTCTTC. Translation: CAISPLGTSGSGEQFF.

This clonotype was counted ten times or more. The rearrangement links TRBV29-1 to TRBJ1-2, with 8 bases aligning to TRBD1. With 7 bases clipped from V and 4 bases from J, the junction kept 8 bases outside the gene matches. The CDR3 is 13 amino acids. Germline loops: CDR1 SQVTM, CDR2 ANQGSEA. The CDR3 nucleotides read TGCAGCGCTCTGACAGGGGCGGGCTATGGCTACACCTTC. This gives the protein CSALTGAGYGYTF.

This clonotype was picked up a small number of times. V gene TRBV20-1 combines with J gene TRBJ1-1; unclear D gene. Germline assignment: CDR1 DFQATT and CDR2 SNEGSKA (reference sequence). Trimming left V 8 bases short and J 1 base short, with 14 bases between. This CDR3 comprises 13 residues. CDR3 sequence reads: CSSYHWENTEAFF. The CDR3 DNA sequence: TGCAGTTCCTACCACTGGGAGAACACTGAAGCTTTCTTT.

This clonotype has only a few counts. The chain is built from TRBV7-2 and TRBJ2-3; 10 nucleotides agree with TRBD2. Germline CDR1 reads SGHTA; CDR2 reads FQGNSA. V was clipped by 7 bases and J by 5 bases; unmatched bases: 12. This CDR3 is built from 16 residues. The CDR3 is CASTPWRSSGGDTQYF. The CDR3 nucleotides are TGTGCCAGCACCCCCTGGAGGTCTAGCGGGGGAGATACGCAGTATTTT.

The V gene is TRBV5-1, the J gene TRBJ1-4; 7 positions agree with TRBD1. Germline trimming cut 0 bases from V and 8 bases from J; bases unmatched to any gene: 7. This CDR3 contains 15 residues. In germline, CDR1 is SGHRS, CDR2 YFSETQ. CDR3 bases: TGCGCCAGCAGCTTGGTCCGGGGGACAGAAGAAAAACTGTTTTTT. It specifies CASSLVRGTEEKLFF. Using reference TRBV5-1 and TRBJ1-4 for the parts outside the CDR3, the full variable domain is KAGVTQTPRYLIKTRGQQVTLSCSPISGHRSVSWYQQTPGQGLQFLFEYFSETQRNKGNFPGRFSGRQFSNSRSEMNVSTLELGDSALYLCASSLVRGTEEKLFFGSGTQLSVL.

This clonotype was seen at least ten times. The chain recombines TRBV5-1 with TRBJ1-2, with TRBD1 as a possible D gene (5 bases). The V end was cut by 2 bases, the J end by 4 bases, with 9 bases between. CDR1 and CDR2 from the germline V gene are SGHRS and YFSETQ. CDR3 length: 13 residues. CDR3: CASSFGTSYGYTF. Written as DNA, the CDR3 is TGCGCCAGCAGCTTCGGGACGAGCTATGGCTACACCTTC.

Many counts were recorded for this clonotype. The chain links TRBV20-1 to TRBJ1-5, with D hard to call. Trimming left V 2 bases short and J 2 bases short, with 7 bases between. The CDR3 runs to 13 residues. Per germline, CDR1 DFQATT and CDR2 SNEGSKA (reference sequence). The CDR3 is CSARSGGNQPQHF. The CDR3 coding sequence is TGCAGTGCTAGATCGGGAGGCAATCAGCCCCAGCATTTT.

The table lists this clonotype with many counts. For the CDR3, the DNA is TGTGCCAGCAGTCGGGTTCCCGGAGCCTACGAGCAGTACTTC. The encoded protein is CASSRVPGAYEQYF. The chain links TRBV6-1 to TRBJ2-7; D is uncertain. CDR1 MNHNS and CDR2 SASEGT come from the germline V gene. The V end was cut by 5 bases, the J end by 2 bases, with 13 bases between. The CDR3 is made up of 14 amino acids.

This clonotype has only one observation. This chain joins TRBV5-1 and TRBJ2-1, with TRBD2 matching over 8 bases. CDR1 and CDR2 from the germline V gene are SGHRS and YFSETQ. With V trimmed by 4 bases and J by 7 bases, 13 bases remained unmatched. The CDR3 is 16 residues long. CDR3 sequence: CASSEIYGRARNEQFF. The CDR3 DNA is TGCGCCAGCAGCGAGATATACGGGAGGGCCAGGAATGAGCAGTTCTTC.

This chain links TRBV15 with TRBJ2-7; possible D gene TRBD2, 5 bases. V lost 0 bases and J lost 0, with 9 bases in between. The CDR3 has 15 amino acids. The germline CDR1 and CDR2 sequences are LNHNV and YYDKDF (reference sequence). The CDR3 DNA follows: TGTGCCACCAGCAGAGAGGGCGGGCTCTCCTACGAGCAGTACTTC. It codes for CATSREGGLSYEQYF. The whole variable domain, remainder taken from reference TRBV15 and TRBJ2-7, is DAMVIQNPRYQVTQFGKPVTLSCSQTLNHNVMYWYQQKSSQAPKLLFHYYDKDFNNEADTPDNFQSRRPNTSFCFLDIRSPGLGDTAMYLCATSREGGLSYEQYFGPGTRLTVT.

This clonotype was counted many times. The gene calls are TRBV29-1 and TRBJ2-7, with D perhaps matching TRBD1 or TRBD2 (5 bases each). The CDR3 covers 14 residues. V lost 4 bases and J lost 0, with 13 bases in between. Per the germline V gene, CDR1 is SQVTM and CDR2 is ANQGSEA. The CDR3 sequence is CSVASGQHSYEQYF. The CDR3 DNA sequence: TGCAGCGTTGCATCGGGGCAACACTCCTACGAGCAGTACTTC.

This clonotype has just a few counts. V and J are TRBV4-3 and TRBJ2-3, with D perhaps TRBD1 (5 bases). The CDR3 extends over 14 amino acids. Germline CDR1 is LGHNA and CDR2 is YSLEER. V was pared by 3 bases and J by 3 bases, with 10 bases between. The CDR3 here is CASSQGHRTDTQYF. Here the CDR3 DNA reads TGCGCCAGCAGCCAGGGGCATAGGACAGATACGCAGTATTTT.

V usage is TRBV6-2 or TRBV6-3 and J usage is TRBJ1-2; the D gene is possibly TRBD1 (6 bases). Trimming cost V 3 bases and J 4 bases, with 12 bases left between them. Germline CDR1 and CDR2: MNHEY and SVGEGT. The CDR3 length is 14 residues. CDR3 protein: CASSYVSGAYGYTF. The CDR3 nucleotides read TGTGCCAGCAGTTATGTCTCGGGGGCCTATGGCTACACCTTC.